This is a list of T cell receptor beta chains from one sample in a study of immune characterization of retroperitoneal liposarcoma. TCRdb called the PCR reads again in MiXCR, with one record for every CDR3 protein. The repertoire holds about 10,000 distinct CDR3 sequences, approximately 30% seen once, with about 7.8% in the top ten. Source material: tumor tissue. The source of these receptors is a male donor with retroperitoneal liposarcoma. Each CDR3 is given without its conserved first and last residue. Fields, in order: D gene, J gene, V gene, CDR3 protein. The D gene is left open where the match is weak.

. TRBJ2-1 TRBV24-1 ATAQGTHSYNEQF
TRBD1 TRBJ2-1 TRBV6-1 ASSPGQGVYNEQF
. TRBJ2-7 TRBV6-1 ASSENRAYEQY
TRBD2 TRBJ2-1 TRBV11-3 ASSPGAGEGTFSYEQF
TRBD2 TRBJ2-7 TRBV27 ASSSGGVWDEQY
. TRBJ1-1 TRBV6-1 ASSLNRENTEAF
TRBD1 TRBJ1-1 TRBV6-1 ASRVNYRGMEEAF
. TRBJ1-2 TRBV7-8 ASGDYINYGYT
TRBD2 TRBJ2-1 TRBV15 ATSAPGTSGSNEQF
TRBD2 TRBJ2-1 TRBV6-1 ASRLAGGINEQF